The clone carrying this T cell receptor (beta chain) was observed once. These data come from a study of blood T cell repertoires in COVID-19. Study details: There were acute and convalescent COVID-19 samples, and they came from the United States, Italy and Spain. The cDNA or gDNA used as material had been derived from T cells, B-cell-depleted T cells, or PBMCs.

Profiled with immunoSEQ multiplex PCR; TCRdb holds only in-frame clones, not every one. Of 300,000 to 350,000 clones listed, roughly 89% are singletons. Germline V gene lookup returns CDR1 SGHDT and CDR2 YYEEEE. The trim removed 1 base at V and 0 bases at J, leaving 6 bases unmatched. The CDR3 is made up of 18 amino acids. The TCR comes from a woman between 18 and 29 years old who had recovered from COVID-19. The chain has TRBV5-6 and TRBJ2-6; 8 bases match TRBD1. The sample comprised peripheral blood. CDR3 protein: CASSLMTGDHSGANVLTF. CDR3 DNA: TGTGCCAGCAGCTTGATGACAGGGGACCACTCTGGGGCCAACGTCCTGACTTTC.